The next 12 T cell receptor beta chains were all read from a single sample in a study of OX40 agonist ivuxolimab in advanced cancers. Generated by immunoSEQ multiplex PCR, the TCRdb table keeps only in-frame clones and is missing some. The sample comprises approximately 91,000 clones, about nine tenths of which are singletons, and just over 0.3% rests with the top ten. The sample consisted of CD4+ or CD8+ T cells sorted from blood, taken in a trial of the OX40 agonist ivuxolimab. The receptors derive from an adult with an advanced solid tumor such as melanoma, head and neck, liver or kidney cancer.

Concerning this clone: One end of the junction is discordant with germline, which a read error may explain. This chain links TRBV18 with TRBJ2-2; perhaps TRBD1 as D (5 bases). The CDR3 consists of 16 residues. The germline V gene encodes CDR1 KGHSH and CDR2 LQKENI. Here the CDR3 DNA reads TGTGCCAGCTCAACACCGACAGCCTCGAACACCGGGGAGCTGTTTTTT. Amino acid sequence: CASSTPTASNTGELFF.

This chain links TRBV5-1 with TRBJ2-2, with 10 bases lining up with TRBD1. The ends lost 0 bases at V and 5 bases at J; junction bases unmatched: 1. CDR3 length: 15 amino acids. Looked up from germline, CDR1 is SGHRS and CDR2 is YFSETQ. The CDR3, as DNA: TGCGCCAGCAGCTTGGTGGGACAGGGGACCGGGGAGCTGTTTTTT. Protein product: CASSLVGQGTGELFF.

In its sample, this clone was seen a few times. This chain uses TRBV5-1 with TRBJ1-6; 11 nucleotides agree with TRBD1. V was clipped by 4 bases and J by 10 bases; unmatched bases: 7. The germline CDR1 and CDR2 sequences are SGHRS and YFSETQ. The CDR3 covers 15 residues. DNA for the CDR3: TGCGCCAGCAGCAGAGGGACAGGGGGACAGTCACCCCTCCACTTT. Protein sequence: CASSRGTGGQSPLHF. Filled out from reference TRBV5-1 and TRBJ1-6, the complete variable domain reads KAGVTQTPRYLIKTRGQQVTLSCSPISGHRSVSWYQQTPGQGLQFLFEYFSETQRNKGNFPGRFSGRQFSNSRSEMNVSTLELGDSALYLCASSRGTGGQSPLHFGNGTRLTVT.

The chain has TRBV4-1 and TRBJ2-2, with D tentatively TRBD2 (5 bases). Germline V gene lookup returns CDR1 MGHRA and CDR2 YSYEKL. This CDR3 has 14 residues. Trimming shortened V by 6 bases and J by 1 base, and 9 bases separated the two germline ends. In DNA, the CDR3 is TGCGCCAGCAGGTTGGAGGTGAACACCGGGGAGCTGTTTTTT. This encodes CASRLEVNTGELFF.

The chain is built from TRBV6-5 and TRBJ1-2, with 9 bases matching TRBD1. Germline trimming cut 6 bases from V and 5 bases from J; bases unmatched to any gene: 7. Germline assignment: CDR1 MNHEY and CDR2 SVGAGI. This CDR3 spans 14 amino acids. CDR3 region: CASSPGTGRYGYTF. CDR3 nucleotides: TGTGCCAGCAGCCCAGGGACAGGGCGGTATGGCTACACCTTC.

This clone was observed once. The V call is TRBV6-5, the J call TRBJ2-5, with 7 bases lining up with TRBD1. Losses at the gene ends were 2 bases for V and 5 bases for J; bases not matched to a gene: 11. The length of the CDR3 is 16 residues. The germline CDR1 and CDR2 sequences are MNHEY and SVGAGI. The CDR3 DNA follows: TGTGCCAGCAGTTACGATGAGGGGGCGCTTGGCGAGACCCAGTACTTC. This gives the protein CASSYDEGALGETQYF.

This rearrangement joins TRBV10-3 to TRBJ2-2, with 8 bases fitting TRBD2. Germline V gene data show CDR1 as ENHRY and CDR2 as SYGVKD. Trimming cost V 3 bases and J 5 bases; bases outside gene matches: 8. This CDR3 region has 16 residues. The CDR3 sequence is CAISDSDSGETGELFF. The DNA of the CDR3 is TGTGCCATCAGTGACTCGGATAGCGGGGAAACCGGGGAGCTGTTTTTT.

This rearrangement joins TRBV10-3 to TRBJ1-2; D is unclear. Deletions cut 0 bases from V and 8 bases from J, with 7 bases between. The CDR3 runs 12 residues. Germline-derived CDR1 and CDR2 are ENHRY and SYGVKD. CDR3 in amino acids: CAISESPRGYTF. CDR3 nucleotide sequence: TGTGCCATCAGTGAGTCGCCTAGGGGCTACACCTTC.

Only a few counts were recorded for this clone. Different DNA sequences within this sample yield the same CDR3. The V and J genes are TRBV7-9 and TRBJ2-7; 9 positions agree with TRBD1. Germline-derived CDR1 and CDR2 are SEHNR and FQNEAQ (reference sequence). After removal of 5 bases from V and 5 bases from J, the junction contained 7 bases not matched to a gene. This CDR3 is built from 14 residues. This CDR3 reads CASSLGQGVHEQYF. The CDR3 nucleotides read TGTGCCAGCAGCCTGGGACAGGGAGTCCACGAGCAGTACTTC.

The chain has TRBV2 and TRBJ2-3; 14 bases match TRBD2. Germline trimming cut 7 bases from V and 10 bases from J; bases unmatched to any gene: 10. Germline V lookup: CDR1 SNHLY, CDR2 FYNNEI. There are 15 residues in the CDR3. CDR3 nucleotide sequence: TGTGCCAGCAATCCAAGGACTAGCGGGGGGCTCGCGCAGTATTTT. It is translated as CASNPRTSGGLAQYF. The full variable domain, its missing parts supplied by reference TRBV2 and TRBJ2-3, is EPEVTQTPSHQVTQMGQEVILRCVPISNHLYFYWYRQILGQKVEFLVSFYNNEISEKSEIFDDQFSVERPDGSNFTLKIRSTKLEDSAMYFCASNPRTSGGLAQYFGPGTRLTVL.

The table lists this clone with a count of one. The chain combines TRBV12-1 with TRBJ1-4; the table's D gene call, TRBD1, was not cross checked with the DNA. TRBV12-1 is deemed a pseudogene. This CDR3 is built from 15 residues. This CDR3 is CASSSPGQEEEKLFF. The CDR3 DNA follows: TGTGCCAGCAGCTCTCCGGGACAGGAGGAGGAAAAACTGTTTTTT.

The V and J genes are TRBV5-1 and TRBJ1-2; no firm D call. Germline V lookup: CDR1 SGHRS, CDR2 YFSETQ. CDR3 size: 16 residues. Trimming took 1 base from V and 0 from J, leaving 13 bases between them. CDR3 amino acids: CASSLNDPGSNYGYTF. Written as DNA, the CDR3 is TGCGCCAGCAGCTTGAACGATCCGGGTTCTAACTATGGCTACACCTTC.